This TCR beta chain originates from a study of CXCR3-negative and CXCR3-positive naive CD8 T cells. CDR3 size: 14 residues. Germline loops: CDR1 MDHEN, CDR2 SYDVKM. The libraries of TRB cDNA were prepared using 5' RACE with UMI labels. TCRdb re-called the 5' RACE reads and shows each CDR3 protein once, DNA omitted. This sample's table reports about 81,000 distinct CDR3 sequences. The chain recombines TRBV28 with TRBJ1-1; TCRdb selects TRBD1, and the lack of DNA leaves this call unchecked. Sequencing input: naive CXCR3- CD8+ T cells from blood. Subset noted: CD45RO-CCR7+CD27+CD95- naive CD8+ T cells lacking CXCR3 (TNR3-). The clonotype was recovered from a human donor in good health. Some clones in this sample may be carry-over from other donors' samples. The CDR3 reads CASSQGTFHTEAFF.